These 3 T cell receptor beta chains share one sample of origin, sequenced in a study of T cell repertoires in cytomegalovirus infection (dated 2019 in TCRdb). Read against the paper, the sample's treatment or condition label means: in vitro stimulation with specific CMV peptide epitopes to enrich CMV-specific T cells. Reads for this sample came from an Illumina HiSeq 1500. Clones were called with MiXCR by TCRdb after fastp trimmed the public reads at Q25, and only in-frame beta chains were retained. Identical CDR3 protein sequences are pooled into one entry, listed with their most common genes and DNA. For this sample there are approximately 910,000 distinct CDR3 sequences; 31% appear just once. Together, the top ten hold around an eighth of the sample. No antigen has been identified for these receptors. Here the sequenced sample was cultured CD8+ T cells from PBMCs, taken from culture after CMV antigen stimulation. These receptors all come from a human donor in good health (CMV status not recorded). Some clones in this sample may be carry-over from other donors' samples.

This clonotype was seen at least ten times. For the CDR3, the DNA is TGTGCCAGCAGCTCCACCACCAGGGATGGCTACACCTTC. Its protein product is CASSSTTRDGYTF. The gene calls are TRBV7-6 and TRBJ1-2; possibly TRBD1 for D (5 bases). The CDR3 consists of 13 residues. V lost 4 bases, J lost 6 bases, and 12 bases lay in between. Germline CDR1 reads SGHVS; CDR2 reads FNYEAQ. The full variable domain, completed using reference TRBV7-6 and TRBJ1-2, is GAGVSQSPRYKVTKRGQDVALRCDPISGHVSLYWYRQALGQGPEFLTYFNYEAQQDKSGLPNDRFSAERPEGSISTLTIQRTEQRDSAMYRCASSSTTRDGYTFGSGTRLTVV.

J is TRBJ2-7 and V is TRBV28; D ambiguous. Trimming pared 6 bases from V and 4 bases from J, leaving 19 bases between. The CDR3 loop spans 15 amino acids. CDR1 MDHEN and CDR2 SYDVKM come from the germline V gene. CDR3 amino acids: CASRDSQTAGYEQYV. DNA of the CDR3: TGTGCCAGCAGAGACTCCCAGACGGCCGGATACGAGCAGTACGTC.

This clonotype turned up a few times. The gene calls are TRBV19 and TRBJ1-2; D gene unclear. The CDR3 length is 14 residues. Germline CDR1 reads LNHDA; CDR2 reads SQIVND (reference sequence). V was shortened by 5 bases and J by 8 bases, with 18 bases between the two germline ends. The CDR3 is CASSGQIMTMGYTF. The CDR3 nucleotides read TGTGCCAGTAGTGGCCAGATAATGACTATGGGCTACACCTTC.